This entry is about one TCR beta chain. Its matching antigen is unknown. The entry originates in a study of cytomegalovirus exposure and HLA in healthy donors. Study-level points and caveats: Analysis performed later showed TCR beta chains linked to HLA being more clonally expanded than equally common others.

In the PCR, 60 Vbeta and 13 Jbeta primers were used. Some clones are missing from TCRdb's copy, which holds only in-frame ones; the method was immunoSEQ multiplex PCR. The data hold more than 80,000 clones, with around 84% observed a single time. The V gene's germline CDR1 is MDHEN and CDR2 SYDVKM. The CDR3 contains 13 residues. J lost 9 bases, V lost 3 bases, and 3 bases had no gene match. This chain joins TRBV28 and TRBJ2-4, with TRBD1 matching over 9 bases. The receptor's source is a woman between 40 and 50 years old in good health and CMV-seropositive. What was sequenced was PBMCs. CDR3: CASSFLQGAIQYF. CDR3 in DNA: TGTGCCAGCAGTTTTCTACAGGGGGCCATTCAGTACTTC.